This T cell receptor beta chain was identified during a study of T cell responses to AZD1222 COVID-19 vaccine. Only in-frame clones appear in the TCRdb table, and some are missing; sequencing was by immunoSEQ multiplex PCR. The table lists around 160,000 clones, under 95% of them singletons. Study-wide points: Clonal diversity may have been underestimated, and the donors were mostly white British, with more females than males.

In the case of this clone: What it binds is unknown.

Sequencing used peripheral blood, obtained on day 0 of AZD1222 vaccination. This receptor was taken from an adult in good health.

Here the CDR3 reads CASSFRSNQETQYF. CDR3 sequence (DNA): TGTGCCAGCAGCTTCCGCAGTAACCAAGAGACCCAGTACTTC. The chain couples TRBV5-4 to TRBJ2-5; D ambiguous. The CDR3 has 14 residues. V was clipped by 2 bases and J by 0 bases, with 8 bases between them. Germline V gene sequence: CDR1 SGHNT, CDR2 YYREEE (reference sequence).